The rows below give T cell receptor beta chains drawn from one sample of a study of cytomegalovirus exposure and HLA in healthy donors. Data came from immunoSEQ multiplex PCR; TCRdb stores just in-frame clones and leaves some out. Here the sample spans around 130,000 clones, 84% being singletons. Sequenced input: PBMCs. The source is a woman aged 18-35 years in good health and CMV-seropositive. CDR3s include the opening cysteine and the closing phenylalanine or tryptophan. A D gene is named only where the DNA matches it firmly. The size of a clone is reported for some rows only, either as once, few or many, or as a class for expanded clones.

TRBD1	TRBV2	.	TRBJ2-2	TGTGCCAGCAATCGACAGGGAACCGGGGAGCTGTTTTTT	CASNRQGTGELFF
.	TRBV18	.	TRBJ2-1	TGTGCCAGCTCACCTACCCCCCCCCTGGTCAAAGGGCGGGATGAGCAGTTCTTC	CASSPTPPLVKGRDEQFF
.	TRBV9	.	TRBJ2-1	TGTGCCAGCAGCGTAGCAGGGGTCCGTGACAATGAGCAGTTCTTC	CASSVAGVRDNEQFF
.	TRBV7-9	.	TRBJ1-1	TGTGCCAGCAGCCCCCCAGAGAACACTGAAGCTTTCTTT	CASSPPENTEAFF
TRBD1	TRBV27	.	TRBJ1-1	TGTGCCAGCAGTTTATTACCCCAGGGGGCGATGAACACTGAAGCTTTCTTT	CASSLLPQGAMNTEAFF
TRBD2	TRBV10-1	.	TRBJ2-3	TGCGCCAGCAGTGAATGGGGACTAGCGGGGATCCCAGATACGCAGTATTTT	CASSEWGLAGIPDTQYF
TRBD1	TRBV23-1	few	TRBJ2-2	TGCGCCAGCAGCCGGGACAGCACCGGGGAGCTGTTTTTT	CASSRDSTGELFF
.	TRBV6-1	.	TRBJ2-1	TGTGCCAGCAGCGGAATGGGAGGCAATGAGCAGTTCTTC	CASSGMGGNEQFF
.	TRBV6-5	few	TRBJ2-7	TGTGCCAGCAGGAGCGACTCCTACGAGCAGTACTTC	CASRSDSYEQYF
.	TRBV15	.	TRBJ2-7	TGTGCCACCAGCAGAGAGGGCACGACCTACGAGCAGTACTTC	CATSREGTTYEQYF
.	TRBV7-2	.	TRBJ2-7	TGTGCCAGCAGCTTAGAAGGAACAGTTTACGAGCAGTACTTC	CASSLEGTVYEQYF
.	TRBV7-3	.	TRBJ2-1	TGTGCCAGCAGCCCCCGTTTGGGCCCCTACAATGAGCAGTTCTTC	CASSPRLGPYNEQFF
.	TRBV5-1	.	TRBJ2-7	TGCGCCAGCAGCTTGGCGAGGCACGAGCAGTACTTC	CASSLARHEQYF
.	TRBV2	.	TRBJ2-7	TGTGCCAGTACCGTGGGAGTACTGACCGCCTACGAGCAGTACTTC	CASTVGVLTAYEQYF
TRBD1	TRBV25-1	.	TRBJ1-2	TGTGCCAGCAGTGAACCGAAACAGGGGGTTGGTGGCTACACCTTC	CASSEPKQGVGGYTF
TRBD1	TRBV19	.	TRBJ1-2	TGTGCCAGTAGAGGGACAGAACTTGGGGGCTACACCTTC	CASRGTELGGYTF
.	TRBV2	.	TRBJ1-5	TGTGCCAGCATAGTGGGCGCGGGTCAGCCCCAGCATTTT	CASIVGAGQPQHF
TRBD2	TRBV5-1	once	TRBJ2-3	TGCGCCAGCAGTCATACTAGCGGCACTAGCACAGATACGCAGTATTTT	CASSHTSGTSTDTQYF
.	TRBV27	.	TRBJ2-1	TGTGCCAGCAGTCCAACAGGCAATGAGCAGTTCTTC	CASSPTGNEQFF
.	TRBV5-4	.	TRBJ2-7	TGTGCCAGCAGAGCGGCTCCCCGTGGGTCCTACGAGCAGTACTTC	CASRAAPRGSYEQYF
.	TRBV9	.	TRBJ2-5	TGTGCCAGCAGCGTATCGGGAAACCAAGAGACCCAGTACTTC	CASSVSGNQETQYF
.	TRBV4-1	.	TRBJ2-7	TGCGCCAGCAGCCAAGAGTTGACGGGGGTCGCCGAGCAGTACTTC	CASSQELTGVAEQYF
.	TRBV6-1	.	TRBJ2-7	TGTGCCAGCAGTGAAATGAGACAGCCTTACGAGCAGTACTTC	CASSEMRQPYEQYF
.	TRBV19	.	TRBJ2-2	TGTGCCAGTAGTATAGAGGGGGCCACCGGGGAGCTGTTTTTT	CASSIEGATGELFF
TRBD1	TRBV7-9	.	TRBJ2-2	TGTTCCTCAGCAGGGGGGAACACCGGGGAGCTGTTTTTT	CSSAGGNTGELFF
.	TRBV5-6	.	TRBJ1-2	TGTGCCAGCTGTCAGGGGCTGAAAAACTATGGCTACACCTTC	CASCQGLKNYGYTF
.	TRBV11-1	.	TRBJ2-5	TGTGCCAGCAGCTTCCCAGGGCAAGAGACCCAGTACTTC	CASSFPGQETQYF
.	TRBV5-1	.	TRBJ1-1	TGCGCCAGCAGCTATGACAGGAACACTGAAGCTTTCTTT	CASSYDRNTEAFF
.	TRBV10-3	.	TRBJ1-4	TGTGCCATCAGCACAGGGTTCCCAACTAATGAAAAACTGTTTTTT	CAISTGFPTNEKLFF
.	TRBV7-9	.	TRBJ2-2	TGTTCCAGCAGCCGGGACTCCACCGGGGAGCTGTTTTTT	CSSSRDSTGELFF
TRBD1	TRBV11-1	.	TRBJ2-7	TGTGCCAGCAGTTCCTCGGGACAGGGTACCTACGAGCAGTACTTC	CASSSSGQGTYEQYF
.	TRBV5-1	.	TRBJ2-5	TGCGCCAGCAGCTTTCAGGGAGGCGAAGAGACCCAGTACTTC	CASSFQGGEETQYF
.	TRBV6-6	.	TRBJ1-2	TGTGCCAGCACACGACAGGAGGCCGGCTACACCTTC	CASTRQEAGYTF
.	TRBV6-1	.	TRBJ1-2	TGCGCCAGCAGTGAATTGTTCGTTCCGGTATATGGCTACACCTTC	CASSELFVPVYGYTF
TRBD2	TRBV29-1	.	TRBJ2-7	TGCAGCGTTGAATTGGGACTAGCGGGTCCCGAGCAGTACTTC	CSVELGLAGPEQYF
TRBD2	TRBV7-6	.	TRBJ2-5	TGTGCCAGCAGCACCGGGACTAGCGGGTACCAAGAGACCCAGTACTTC	CASSTGTSGYQETQYF
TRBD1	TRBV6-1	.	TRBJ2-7	TGTGCCAGCAGTCCCGGGACAGGGGACTACGAGCAGTACTTC	CASSPGTGDYEQYF
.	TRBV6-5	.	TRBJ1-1	TGTGCCAGCAGTTACTTGCCCGTTTCAGGGGTGGCTTTCTTT	CASSYLPVSGVAFF
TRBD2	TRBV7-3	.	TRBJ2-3	TGTGCCAGCAGCACGACTAGCGGGGGAGTTGGAGATACGCAGTATTTT	CASSTTSGGVGDTQYF
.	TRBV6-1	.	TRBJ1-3	TGTGCCAGCAGTGAAGTTTTCAGGGGACCTTCTGGAAACACCATATATTTT	CASSEVFRGPSGNTIYF
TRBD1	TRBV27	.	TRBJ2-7	TGTGCCAGCAGTCTCAGGGGGTCCTACGAGCAGTACTTC	CASSLRGSYEQYF
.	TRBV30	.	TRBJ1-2	TGTGCCTGGAGTGTTGGGGGCGGGTTAGGCTACACCTTC	CAWSVGGGLGYTF
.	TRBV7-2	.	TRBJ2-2	TGTGCCAGCAGCTTAATATTGCAGGGTGTTAGCGGTAACACCGGGGAGCTGTTTTTT	CASSLILQGVSGNTGELFF
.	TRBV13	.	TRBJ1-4	TGTGCCAGCAGCGCACGCAGGGCCGTTAATGAAAAACTGTTTTTT	CASSARRAVNEKLFF
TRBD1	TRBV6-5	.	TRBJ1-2	TGTGCCAGCAGTTACTCGATTGGGACAGGGGATGGCTACACCTTC	CASSYSIGTGDGYTF
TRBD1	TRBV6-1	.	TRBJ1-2	TGTGCCAGCAGTCTCGACAGGGACGGCTATGGCTACACCTTC	CASSLDRDGYGYTF
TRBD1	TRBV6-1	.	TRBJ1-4	TGTGCCAGCAATCTTTCCGGGACAGGGTACGAAAAACTGTTTTTT	CASNLSGTGYEKLFF
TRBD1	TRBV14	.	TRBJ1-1	TGTGCCAGCAGCCAACCCGCCGGGACAGTAAACACTGAAGCTTTCTTT	CASSQPAGTVNTEAFF
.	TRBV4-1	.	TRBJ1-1	TGCGCCAGCAGCCTAGGGTGGGGGGGCACTGAAGCTTTCTTT	CASSLGWGGTEAFF